The 20 T cell receptor beta chains given below trace back to one sample, sequenced in a study of blood T cell repertoires in COVID-19. Using immunoSEQ multiplex PCR, the repertoire was profiled, and TCRdb retains in-frame clones only, with some absent. The repertoire includes tens of thousands of clones, approximately 83% of them detected once, and roughly 15% sits in the top ten. Material for sequencing was peripheral blood. Every receptor here comes from a human donor in a cohort sampled during active COVID-19.

J is TRBJ1-3 and V is TRBV24-1; D remains ambiguous. The CDR3 covers 15 residues. Trimming shortened V by 3 bases and J by 2 bases, and 10 bases separated the two germline ends. Germline V gene sequence: CDR1 KGHDR, CDR2 SFDVKD. Here the CDR3 DNA reads TGTGCCACCAGTGATACGAGAGCCACTGGAAACACCATATATTTT. This encodes CATSDTRATGNTIYF.

The chain recombines TRBV28 with TRBJ1-5; 7 bases fit TRBD1. CDR1 is MDHEN and CDR2 is SYDVKM in the germline V gene. CDR3 length: 16 amino acids. V was clipped by 2 bases and J by 6 bases; unmatched bases: 10. As DNA, the CDR3 is TGTGCCAGCAGTTTACAAGGACAGGCTGTGGCTCAGCCCCAGCATTTT. It yields the protein CASSLQGQAVAQPQHF. Looking up the rest from reference TRBV28 and TRBJ1-5 gives the full variable domain: DVKVTQSSRYLVKRTGEKVFLECVQDMDHENMFWYRQDPGLGLRLIYFSYDVKMKEKGDIPEGYSVSREKKERFSLILESASTNQTSMYLCASSLQGQAVAQPQHFGDGTRLSIL.

The genes are TRBV9 and TRBJ2-3, with 15 nucleotides matching TRBD2. Trimming took 4 bases from V and 5 from J; bases not matched to a gene: 5. CDR1 SGDLS and CDR2 YYNGEE come from the germline V gene. The CDR3 has 16 residues. The CDR3 reads CASSSWTSGRVDTQYF. The CDR3 coding sequence is TGTGCCAGCAGCTCCTGGACTAGCGGGAGGGTAGATACGCAGTATTTT.

The V gene is TRBV6-5, the J gene TRBJ1-3, with 10 bases fitting TRBD1. Germline assignment: CDR1 MNHEY and CDR2 SVGAGI. The V segment lost 10 bases and the J segment 2 bases; nucleotides outside the gene matches: 5. This CDR3 is built from 14 residues. The CDR3 DNA follows: TGTGCCACACAGGGACAGGGGACTGGAAACACCATATATTTT. Its translation is CATQGQGTGNTIYF.

DNA for the CDR3: TGCGCCAGCAGCACCCGTACAGGGGGCGAAGAGACCCAGTACTTC. This gives the protein CASSTRTGGEETQYF. V and J are TRBV5-1 and TRBJ2-5; 9 positions match TRBD1. Trimming removed 4 bases from V and 3 bases from J; junction bases left unmatched: 7. The CDR3 length is 15 residues. CDR1 is SGHRS and CDR2 is YFSETQ in the germline V gene.

V is TRBV28 and J is TRBJ2-7, with 8 bases that match TRBD1. After removal of 6 bases from V and 4 bases from J, the junction contained 5 bases not matched to a gene. CDR1 and CDR2 from the germline V gene are MDHEN and SYDVKM. CDR3 length: 13 amino acids. Written as DNA, the CDR3 is TGTGCCAGCAGATCGACAGGGGTGTACGAGCAGTACTTC. Translating gives CASRSTGVYEQYF.

This chain links TRBV15 with TRBJ1-4; D ambiguous. This CDR3 is 16 amino acids long. Per germline, CDR1 LNHNV and CDR2 YYDKDF (reference sequence). The V and J ends lost 0 bases and 0 bases respectively, with 8 bases between them. This chain's CDR3 is CATSRDHGATNEKLFF. The CDR3 region has the DNA TGTGCCACCAGCAGAGATCACGGTGCAACTAATGAAAAACTGTTTTTT.

J is TRBJ2-6 and V is TRBV28; D is ambiguous. CDR1 MDHEN and CDR2 SYDVKM come from the germline V gene. The V and J ends lost 1 base and 2 bases respectively, with 6 bases between them. The CDR3 runs 15 residues. The CDR3 nucleotides read TGTGCCAGCAGTTTATTCTCAGCTGGGGCCAACGTCCTGACTTTC. Encoded protein: CASSLFSAGANVLTF.

This chain uses TRBV28 with TRBJ2-6; 8 bases agree with TRBD1. Germline V gives CDR1 MDHEN, CDR2 SYDVKM. Germline trimming cut 4 bases from V and 3 bases from J; bases unmatched to any gene: 5. CDR3 length: 16 amino acids. The CDR3 DNA follows: TGTGCCAGCAGTTCACAGGGGGTTGGTGGGGCCAACGTCCTGACTTTC. Its translation is CASSSQGVGGANVLTF.

The chain links TRBV7-3 to TRBJ1-1; D is ambiguous. Germline lookup yields CDR1 SGHTA and CDR2 FQGTGA. Trimming removed 2 bases at V and 0 bases at J, with 4 bases between. The CDR3 is 13 amino acids. The CDR3 nucleotides read TGTGCCAGCAGCTTACAGATGAACACTGAAGCTTTCTTT. This translates into CASSLQMNTEAFF.

The chain joins TRBV27 to TRBJ2-4; 8 bases map to TRBD1. Germline V gene data show CDR1 as MNHEY and CDR2 as SMNVEV (reference sequence). CDR3 length: 15 amino acids. Losses at the gene ends were 5 bases for V and 10 bases for J; bases not matched to a gene: 13. CDR3: CASSLYSTGANIQYF. CDR3 nucleotides: TGTGCCAGCAGTCTGTACTCGACAGGGGCCAATATTCAGTACTTC.

This chain connects TRBV5-5 to TRBJ2-7; D is perhaps TRBD1 (6 bases). V lost 2 bases, J lost 6 bases, and 9 bases lay in between. The length of the CDR3 is 12 residues. Germline lookup yields CDR1 SGHKS and CDR2 YYEKEE (reference sequence). The CDR3: CASSFRTVEQYF. Written as DNA, the CDR3 is TGTGCCAGCAGCTTTCGGACAGTCGAGCAGTACTTC.

The chain links TRBV5-6 to TRBJ2-4; no definite D call. The length of the CDR3 is 15 residues. Germline CDR1 is SGHDT and CDR2 is YYEEEE. Trimming shortened V by 4 bases and J by 2 bases, and 13 bases separated the two germline ends. The CDR3 region has the DNA TGTGCCAGCAGCGATGCCGGGTTATCCAAAAACATTCAGTACTTC. It is translated as CASSDAGLSKNIQYF. Full variable domain (outside the CDR3, taken from reference TRBV5-6 and TRBJ2-4): DAGVTQSPTHLIKTRGQQVTLRCSPKSGHDTVSWYQQALGQGPQFIFQYYEEEERQRGNFPDRFSGHQFPNYSSELNVNALLLGDSALYLCASSDAGLSKNIQYFGAGTRLSVL.

The rearrangement links TRBV7-9 to TRBJ2-2; D may be TRBD2 (5 bases). V was pared by 1 base and J by 3 bases, with 9 bases between. Germline V lookup: CDR1 SEHNR, CDR2 FQNEAQ (reference sequence). The CDR3 length is 15 residues. CDR3 in amino acids: CASSLELGDTGELFF. CDR3 DNA sequence: TGTGCCAGCAGCTTAGAACTAGGCGACACCGGGGAGCTGTTTTTT. The entire variable domain, with the rest obtained from reference TRBV7-9 and TRBJ2-2, is as follows: DTGVSQNPRHKITKRGQNVTFRCDPISEHNRLYWYRQTLGQGPEFLTYFQNEAQLEKSRLLSDRFSAERPKGSFSTLEIQRTEQGDSAMYLCASSLELGDTGELFFGEGSRLTVL.

The chain is built from TRBV2 and TRBJ1-3; 8 nucleotides align to TRBD1. This CDR3 has 17 residues. Germline V lookup: CDR1 SNHLY, CDR2 FYNNEI. Trimming cost V 2 bases and J 4 bases; bases outside gene matches: 10. Here the CDR3 reads CASSELSRRGLGNTIYF. CDR3 DNA sequence: TGTGCCAGCAGTGAACTTTCCCGCAGGGGGCTCGGAAACACCATATATTTT.

The chain carries TRBV27 and TRBJ1-6; unclear D gene. Germline V gene lookup returns CDR1 MNHEY and CDR2 SMNVEV (reference sequence). V was trimmed by 5 bases and J by 14 bases, leaving 16 bases between them. The CDR3 loop spans 13 amino acids. This CDR3 is CASSLGPGLTLHF. The CDR3 region has the DNA TGTGCCAGCAGTCTCGGACCCGGACTAACCCTCCACTTT.

The V call is TRBV5-5, the J call TRBJ1-1; weak D call: TRBD1 (5 bases). From germline, CDR1 is SGHKS and CDR2 YYEKEE (reference sequence). This CDR3 region has 14 residues. Trimming took off 4 bases at V and 1 base at J, with 11 bases between the two ends. The CDR3 reads CASSQDTTNTEAFF. The CDR3 DNA reads TGTGCCAGCAGCCAGGACACTACGAACACTGAAGCTTTCTTT.

This clone was seen repeatedly, ten times or more. The V and J genes are TRBV4-2 and TRBJ1-2, with TRBD1 as a possible D gene (6 bases). Germline V gene sequence: CDR1 LGHNA, CDR2 YNFKEQ. The V gene lost 2 bases and the J gene lost 8 bases, with 9 bases spanning the gap. The CDR3 extends over 12 amino acids. The CDR3 protein is CASSQSGGGYTF. In nucleotides, the CDR3 is TGTGCCAGCAGCCAAAGTGGGGGCGGCTACACCTTC.

The chain uses TRBV29-1 and TRBJ2-7; the match to TRBD1 covers 10 bases. The V segment lost 3 bases and the J segment 4 bases; nucleotides outside the gene matches: 3. The CDR3 sequence is 13 residues long. CDR1 and CDR2 from the germline V gene are SQVTM and ANQGSEA. In DNA, the CDR3 is TGCAGCGTTGACGACAGGGGGCTGTACGAGCAGTACTTC. It encodes CSVDDRGLYEQYF.

The J gene is TRBJ1-2, the V gene TRBV7-9; no clear D gene. The germline V gene has CDR1 SEHNR and CDR2 FQNEAQ (reference sequence). This CDR3 has 14 residues. V was shortened by 5 bases and J by 0 bases, with 10 bases between the two germline ends. CDR3 region: CASSPSVANYGYTF. CDR3 DNA sequence: TGTGCCAGCAGCCCTTCGGTGGCTAACTATGGCTACACCTTC.